One T cell receptor (beta chain) is described in this entry. Trimming cost V 6 bases and J 2 bases, with 12 bases left between them. Germline values: CDR1 MNHEY, CDR2 SMNVEV (reference sequence). This CDR3 is built from 14 residues. These data belong to a study of blood T cell repertoires in COVID-19. Study details: T cells, B-cell-depleted T cells, or PBMCs supplied cDNA or gDNA.

Some clones are missing from TCRdb's copy, which holds only in-frame ones; the method was immunoSEQ multiplex PCR. Of 60,000 to 70,000 clones listed, around four fifths are singletons. The rearrangement joins TRBV27 to TRBJ2-3; D might be TRBD1 (5 bases). The sequencing sample was made of peripheral blood. The source is a human donor in a cohort sampled during active COVID-19. The CDR3 sequence: CASSPGLITDTQYF. The CDR3 nucleotides read TGTGCCAGCAGCCCAGGGCTGATCACAGATACGCAGTATTTT.